A selection of T cell receptor beta chains follows, all from one sample in a study of blood T cells in healthy people across ages. Each CDR3 protein gets one entry after TCRdb re-called the 5' RACE reads with MiXCR. The sample includes under 1,100,000 distinct CDR3 sequences, approximately 26% of them seen just once. These data were also reused for a study on T cells of mothers and their children.

The sequencing input was blood. The receptors shown here come from a girl aged 2 to 9 in good health. Each CDR3 is given with its conserved first and last residue. Fields, in order: V gene, J gene, D gene, clone size, CDR3 DNA, CDR3 protein. The D gene is left open where the match is weak. The size field is filled for only some rows; it gives once, few, many or a size class.

V gene: TRBV11-3; J gene: TRBJ2-5; D gene: .; clone size: .; CDR3 DNA: TGTGCCAGCAGCGGACGGACAGTATCTATTCAAGAGACCCAGTACTTC; CDR3 protein: CASSGRTVSIQETQYF
V gene: TRBV12-3/TRBV12-4; J gene: TRBJ1-5; D gene: TRBD1; clone size: many; CDR3 DNA: TGTGCCAGCAGTTTCACAGGGGGCAATCAGCCCCAGCATTTT; CDR3 protein: CASSFTGGNQPQHF
V gene: TRBV7-9; J gene: TRBJ2-1; D gene: .; clone size: few; CDR3 DNA: TGTGCCAGCAGTTTTACAGGGAACCACAATGAGCAGTTCTTC; CDR3 protein: CASSFTGNHNEQFF
V gene: TRBV7-2; J gene: TRBJ2-4; D gene: TRBD1; clone size: few; CDR3 DNA: TGTGCCAGCAGCCCGACACGGACAGGGAGAGCCAAAAACATTCAGTACTTC; CDR3 protein: CASSPTRTGRAKNIQYF
V gene: TRBV12-3/TRBV12-4; J gene: TRBJ2-3; D gene: .; clone size: .; CDR3 DNA: TGTGCCAGCAGGTTAGGAGATACGCAGTATTTT; CDR3 protein: CASRLGDTQYF
V gene: TRBV25-1; J gene: TRBJ1-4; D gene: .; clone size: few; CDR3 DNA: TGTGCCAGCAGTGAATATTTTGGCGGGCCAACTAATGAAAAACTGTTTTTT; CDR3 protein: CASSEYFGGPTNEKLFF
V gene: TRBV7-9; J gene: TRBJ2-1; D gene: .; clone size: few; CDR3 DNA: TGTGCCAGCAGCTTAGTGTCGATCTCCCCCAATGAGCAGTTCTTC; CDR3 protein: CASSLVSISPNEQFF
V gene: TRBV28; J gene: TRBJ1-4; D gene: TRBD1; clone size: few; CDR3 DNA: TGTGCCAGCAGTGCCGGGACAGGGGGCTTGGAAACTAATGAAAAACTGTTTTTT; CDR3 protein: CASSAGTGGLETNEKLFF
V gene: TRBV10-1; J gene: TRBJ1-5; D gene: TRBD1; clone size: few; CDR3 DNA: TGCGCCAGCAGGACAGGGAAATGGGTTCAGCCCCAGCATTTT; CDR3 protein: CASRTGKWVQPQHF
V gene: TRBV5-1; J gene: TRBJ2-1; D gene: TRBD2; clone size: .; CDR3 DNA: TGCGCCAGCAGCTTAGGGACTAGCGGACCAAGCCCGCAGTTCTTC; CDR3 protein: CASSLGTSGPSPQFF
V gene: TRBV2; J gene: TRBJ2-1; D gene: TRBD2; clone size: few; CDR3 DNA: TGTGCCAGCACCGAGACTAGCGTCTACAATGAGCAGTTCTTC; CDR3 protein: CASTETSVYNEQFF
V gene: TRBV6-5; J gene: TRBJ2-3; D gene: .; clone size: .; CDR3 DNA: TGTGCCAGCAGTTACCCGGGAGAACCCCAGGACGATACAGATACGCAGTATTTT; CDR3 protein: CASSYPGEPQDDTDTQYF
V gene: TRBV7-8; J gene: TRBJ1-4; D gene: .; clone size: few; CDR3 DNA: TGTGCCAGCAGCTTAGGCGCGGGGGAAAGGGAAAAACTGTTTTTT; CDR3 protein: CASSLGAGEREKLFF
V gene: TRBV20-1; J gene: TRBJ2-3; D gene: .; clone size: few; CDR3 DNA: TGCAGTGCTAGAGGGAAACCACTAGGAAGCAGAGATACGCAGTATTTT; CDR3 protein: CSARGKPLGSRDTQYF
V gene: TRBV2; J gene: TRBJ2-7; D gene: .; clone size: once; CDR3 DNA: TGTGCCAGCAACCAGGCTGAATCCTACGAGCAGTACTTC; CDR3 protein: CASNQAESYEQYF
V gene: TRBV6-1; J gene: TRBJ2-7; D gene: TRBD2; clone size: few; CDR3 DNA: TGTGCCAGCAGTCCCTCCCGAGCGGGAGGGTTTACTTACGAGCAGTACTTC; CDR3 protein: CASSPSRAGGFTYEQYF
V gene: TRBV4-1; J gene: TRBJ2-4; D gene: .; clone size: .; CDR3 DNA: TGCGCCAGCAGCCAAGATTCACTCGCCGCACAGTTCCCCGCGTACTTC; CDR3 protein: CASSQDSLAAQFPAYF
V gene: TRBV24-1; J gene: TRBJ2-6; D gene: .; clone size: few; CDR3 DNA: TGTGCCACCAGTGAGACCGTCAACTCTGGGGCCAACGTCCTGACTTTC; CDR3 protein: CATSETVNSGANVLTF
V gene: TRBV6-7; J gene: TRBJ2-6; D gene: .; clone size: few; CDR3 DNA: TGTGCCAGCAGCTCCCTGGAAGAAAACTCTGGGGCCAACGTCCTGACTTTC; CDR3 protein: CASSSLEENSGANVLTF
V gene: TRBV13; J gene: TRBJ2-7; D gene: .; clone size: .; CDR3 DNA: TGTGCCAGCAGCTTCCGGCACTCACCCTACGAGCAGTACTTC; CDR3 protein: CASSFRHSPYEQYF
V gene: TRBV4-2; J gene: TRBJ1-2; D gene: .; clone size: .; CDR3 DNA: TGTGCCAGCAGCCAAGATCCCGCGAGAGCTAACTATGGCTACACCTTC; CDR3 protein: CASSQDPARANYGYTF
V gene: TRBV7-9; J gene: TRBJ2-5; D gene: TRBD2; clone size: .; CDR3 DNA: TGTGCCAGCAGCTGGAGAAGCCCGGGACTAAAAGAGACCCAGTACTTC; CDR3 protein: CASSWRSPGLKETQYF
V gene: TRBV20-1; J gene: TRBJ2-5; D gene: TRBD2; clone size: many; CDR3 DNA: TGCAGTGCTAGAGATGGGGGACTAGCGGAAGAGACCCAGTACTTC; CDR3 protein: CSARDGGLAEETQYF
V gene: TRBV20-1; J gene: TRBJ2-2; D gene: TRBD1; clone size: .; CDR3 DNA: TGCAGTGCCTGGGACAGGGCTAACACCGGGGAGCTGTTTTTT; CDR3 protein: CSAWDRANTGELFF
V gene: TRBV4-2; J gene: TRBJ1-5; D gene: .; clone size: few; CDR3 DNA: TGTGCCAGCAGCCAAGAAAGCAGTTCCAATCAGCCCCAGCATTTT; CDR3 protein: CASSQESSSNQPQHF
V gene: TRBV7-2; J gene: TRBJ1-1; D gene: .; clone size: few; CDR3 DNA: TGTGCCGGAGCCCGAGATTGGAACACTGAAGCTTTCTTT; CDR3 protein: CAGARDWNTEAFF
V gene: TRBV6-6; J gene: TRBJ1-2; D gene: TRBD1; clone size: few; CDR3 DNA: TGTGCCAGCAGTACAGGGACAGGGGGGCACTATGGCTACACCTTC; CDR3 protein: CASSTGTGGHYGYTF
V gene: TRBV20-1; J gene: TRBJ2-7; D gene: .; clone size: .; CDR3 DNA: TGCAGTGCTAGAGATCCGGGAGGTACAGGGCCCCTCTACGAGCAGTACTTC; CDR3 protein: CSARDPGGTGPLYEQYF
V gene: TRBV19; J gene: TRBJ2-1; D gene: TRBD1; clone size: .; CDR3 DNA: TGTGCCAGTAGTATTCCCGGACAGGGGGGATACAATGAGCAGTTCTTC; CDR3 protein: CASSIPGQGGYNEQFF
V gene: TRBV4-3; J gene: TRBJ2-2; D gene: .; clone size: .; CDR3 DNA: TGCGCCAGCAGCCGAGAGGTTGGCACCGGGGAGCTGTTTTTT; CDR3 protein: CASSREVGTGELFF
V gene: TRBV28; J gene: TRBJ2-4; D gene: TRBD1; clone size: .; CDR3 DNA: TGTGCCAGCAAATCCCCGGGACAGGCGATATTCAAAAACATTCAGTACTTC; CDR3 protein: CASKSPGQAIFKNIQYF
V gene: TRBV5-1; J gene: TRBJ1-1; D gene: TRBD1; clone size: .; CDR3 DNA: TGCGCCAGCAGCACGGGACAGGGGAAGACTGAAGCTTTCTTT; CDR3 protein: CASSTGQGKTEAFF
V gene: TRBV9; J gene: TRBJ2-5; D gene: .; clone size: .; CDR3 DNA: TGTGCCAGCAGCGACGAGGGACTGGGGCAAGAGACCCAGTACTTC; CDR3 protein: CASSDEGLGQETQYF
V gene: TRBV4-3; J gene: TRBJ1-4; D gene: .; clone size: few; CDR3 DNA: TGCGCCAGCAGCCAAGTCGACGGGTTGGCAGTCCTTGCAACTAATGAAAAACTGTTTTTT; CDR3 protein: CASSQVDGLAVLATNEKLFF
V gene: TRBV5-6; J gene: TRBJ1-6; D gene: .; clone size: .; CDR3 DNA: TGTGCCAGCAGCTTGCGTGTTGGATTCCCCCTCCACTTT; CDR3 protein: CASSLRVGFPLHF
V gene: TRBV12-3/TRBV12-4; J gene: TRBJ2-1; D gene: TRBD1; clone size: .; CDR3 DNA: TGTGCCAGCAGTGCCGCGACAGGGATGGGTAGCAATGAGCAGTTCTTC; CDR3 protein: CASSAATGMGSNEQFF
V gene: TRBV7-2; J gene: TRBJ1-1; D gene: .; clone size: few; CDR3 DNA: TGTGCCAGCAGCCACAGTGGAGGACAGCTCACTGAAGCTTTCTTT; CDR3 protein: CASSHSGGQLTEAFF
V gene: TRBV6-5; J gene: TRBJ2-6; D gene: .; clone size: .; CDR3 DNA: TGTGCCAGCAGACCACAGGGGGAGGGCAACGTCCTGGCTTTC; CDR3 protein: CASRPQGEGNVLAF
V gene: TRBV2; J gene: TRBJ2-3; D gene: .; clone size: few; CDR3 DNA: TGTGCCAGCAAGGAAAACGGGAGAACAGATACGCAGTATTTT; CDR3 protein: CASKENGRTDTQYF
V gene: TRBV24-1; J gene: TRBJ2-2; D gene: .; clone size: few; CDR3 DNA: TGTGCCACCAGCCCTCCCTACGGCGGCACCGGGGAGCTGTTTTTT; CDR3 protein: CATSPPYGGTGELFF
V gene: TRBV11-2; J gene: TRBJ2-7; D gene: TRBD1; clone size: few; CDR3 DNA: TGTGCCAGCAGCTCTCTTAGGGGGCCGGCCAGAAACTACGAGCAGTACTTC; CDR3 protein: CASSSLRGPARNYEQYF
V gene: TRBV20-1; J gene: TRBJ2-1; D gene: TRBD2; clone size: .; CDR3 DNA: TGCAGTGCTAGAGATATAGAGCGGGATCCCCTTTACAATGAGCAGTTCTTC; CDR3 protein: CSARDIERDPLYNEQFF
V gene: TRBV2; J gene: TRBJ1-5; D gene: .; clone size: .; CDR3 DNA: TGTGCCAGCACATCCTCTTGGCGTCAGCCCCAGCATTTT; CDR3 protein: CASTSSWRQPQHF
V gene: TRBV7-9; J gene: TRBJ1-4; D gene: .; clone size: .; CDR3 DNA: TGTCCGAGACAGGATTGTTCCAGAAATGAAAAACTGTTTTTT; CDR3 protein: CPRQDCSRNEKLFF
V gene: TRBV12-3/TRBV12-4; J gene: TRBJ2-5; D gene: TRBD2; clone size: .; CDR3 DNA: TGTGCCGGCAGCTTAGTGGGGGTAGCGGGAGAGGAGACCCAGTACTTC; CDR3 protein: CAGSLVGVAGEETQYF
V gene: TRBV27; J gene: TRBJ2-2; D gene: .; clone size: few; CDR3 DNA: TGTGCCAGCACGGACGGCCTCCTCACCGGGGAGCTGTTTTTT; CDR3 protein: CASTDGLLTGELFF
V gene: TRBV29-1; J gene: TRBJ2-5; D gene: .; clone size: few; CDR3 DNA: TGCAGCGTTTTTGGTTTACAAGAGACCCAGTACTTC; CDR3 protein: CSVFGLQETQYF
V gene: TRBV12-3/TRBV12-4; J gene: TRBJ2-1; D gene: .; clone size: .; CDR3 DNA: TGTGCCAGCAGTTTAATCACCTACAATGAGCAGTTCTTC; CDR3 protein: CASSLITYNEQFF
V gene: TRBV7-3; J gene: TRBJ2-1; D gene: .; clone size: .; CDR3 DNA: TGTGCCAGCAGCCTAGTAACAGGTCTTATAGATGAGCAGTTCTTC; CDR3 protein: CASSLVTGLIDEQFF
V gene: TRBV20-1; J gene: TRBJ2-7; D gene: TRBD2; clone size: .; CDR3 DNA: TGCAGTGCTAGAGATTTTCGGACTAGCAACTACGAGCAGTACTTC; CDR3 protein: CSARDFRTSNYEQYF
V gene: TRBV20-1; J gene: TRBJ2-1; D gene: TRBD2; clone size: .; CDR3 DNA: TGCAGTGCTAGAAGAGGAGGACTAGCGGACTCCTACAATGAGCAGTTCTTC; CDR3 protein: CSARRGGLADSYNEQFF
V gene: TRBV20-1; J gene: TRBJ2-1; D gene: TRBD2; clone size: .; CDR3 DNA: TGCAGTGCCCCCAGACTAGCGGGGGGCTTATATAATGAGCAGTTCTTC; CDR3 protein: CSAPRLAGGLYNEQFF
V gene: TRBV6-2/TRBV6-3; J gene: TRBJ2-7; D gene: .; clone size: .; CDR3 DNA: TGTGCCAGCAGTTACCCGGCCTACGAGCAGTACTTC; CDR3 protein: CASSYPAYEQYF